This T cell receptor beta chain comes out of a study of graft-versus-host responses after intestinal transplantation. Overall study: Anti-thymocyte globulin was used for induction in all recipients, who then took tacrolimus and steroids for approximately three years.

Study findings and constraints: Some GvH clones appeared in ileal mucosa or blood before recipient bone marrow.

This table comes from immunoSEQ multiplex PCR, and its TCRdb copy is limited to in-frame clones, with some not included. The sample lists some 96,000 clones, more than 80% occurring once. CDR1 is MNHEY and CDR2 is SVGAGI in the germline V gene. The CDR3 contains 15 residues. V shed 2 bases and J shed 1 base, with 10 bases lying between them. To note about this clone: Its antigen is not known.

The input for sequencing was PBMCs, taken roughly 450 days after intestinal transplant. The chain links TRBV6-5 to TRBJ2-3; D remains ambiguous. The sequence was obtained from a human patient who received an intestinal transplant, so some T cells may come from the graft donor. CDR3 sequence: CASSYRGVGTDTQYF. CDR3 coding DNA: TGTGCCAGCAGTTACAGAGGTGTGGGCACAGATACGCAGTATTTT.